This TCR beta chain was found in a study of blood T cell repertoires in COVID-19. Study-wide background: Collection of acute and convalescent COVID-19 samples took place in the United States, Italy and Spain. Sample material is recorded as cDNA or gDNA derived from T cells, B-cell-depleted T cells, or PBMCs.

Germline CDR1 reads MDHEN; CDR2 reads SYDVKM. The CDR3 is 15 amino acids. In this sample, this clone turned up once. An end of the junction differs from the germline gene, which may be a read error. Generated by immunoSEQ multiplex PCR, the TCRdb table keeps only in-frame clones and is missing some. Of about 310,000 clones listed, around 87% are singletons. Sequenced sample: peripheral blood. V usage is TRBV28 and J usage is TRBJ2-7; a possible D gene is TRBD1 (6 bases). The sequence was collected from a man aged 45 to 65 with active or convalescent COVID-19. The CDR3 DNA sequence: TGTGCCAGCAGTCCCGGGACAAGCGAGTCCTCCGAGCAGTACTTC. Protein sequence: CASSPGTSESSEQYF.